This TCR beta chain was observed in a study of Ad26.COV2.S vaccination and SARS-CoV-2 variants. Documented treatment: 19 received Ad26.COV2.S at low or high dose, single or two shots; five or six received placebo; per-sample allocation not given. Specimen acquisition occurred on day 63 following the initial vaccine or placebo injection. This table comes from immunoSEQ multiplex PCR, and its TCRdb copy is limited to in-frame clones, with some not included. The table shows around 400,000 clones, with about four fifths occurring only once. The origin of this receptor is a person between 18 and 65 years old who received the Ad26.COV2.S COVID-19 vaccine or a placebo. The specimen comprised peripheral blood, sampled in a trial of Ad26.COV2.S vaccine versus placebo.

The CDR3 DNA reads TGTGCCAGCAGTGAGCCCCTGAAGAGGACAGGGGAGAAGACCCAGTACTTC. Encoded protein: CASSEPLKRTGEKTQYF. The genes are TRBV2 and TRBJ2-5; TRBD1 matches 9 bases. V lost 3 bases, J lost 6 bases, and 14 bases stayed unmatched. This CDR3 contains 17 residues. The germline gives CDR1 SNHLY, CDR2 FYNNEI.